The 4 T cell receptor beta chains below come from one sample, sequenced in a study of human T cells and chemical hapten exposure. TCRdb recomputed calls from the RACE reads with MiXCR, one row per CDR3 protein. The repertoire includes 150,000 to 200,000 distinct CDR3 sequences, roughly 15% of them detected once, and 1.7% sits in the top ten. The time point: patch test 1, 2 weeks after DPC sensitization. The treatment here: therapeutic diphenylcyclopropenone sensitization with weekly scalp DPC. The sequencing used whole blood, collected in connection with sensitization to the hapten diphenylcyclopropenone (DPC). These receptors were collected from a woman in her 30s with alopecia areata. Some clones in this sample may be carry-over from other donors' samples.

The V and J genes are TRBV6-2 or TRBV6-3 and TRBJ2-7; D might be TRBD1 (5 bases). The germline gives CDR1 MNHEY, CDR2 SVGEGT. CDR3 size: 12 residues. The ends were cut back, 2 bases at V and 3 bases at J, with 5 bases in the middle. CDR3 bases: TGTGCCAGCAGTTACGGACACTACGAGCAGTACTTC. It is translated as CASSYGHYEQYF.

The chain couples TRBV12-5 to TRBJ2-7; maybe TRBD1 (6 bases). The ends were cut back, 5 bases at V and 3 bases at J, with 8 bases in the middle. Per germline, CDR1 LGHNT and CDR2 FRNRAP. The CDR3 covers 12 residues. The CDR3 reads CASGLDSYEQYF. The CDR3 bases are TGTGCTAGTGGTCTGGACAGCTACGAGCAGTACTTC. The full variable domain, completed using reference TRBV12-5 and TRBJ2-7, is DARVTQTPRHKVTEMGQEVTMRCQPILGHNTVFWYRQTMMQGLELLAYFRNRAPLDDSGMPKDRFSAEMPDATLATLKIQPSEPRDSAVYFCASGLDSYEQYFGPGTRLTVT.

In this sample, this clonotype turned up many times. V usage is TRBV18 and J usage is TRBJ2-3; 8 bases agree with TRBD2. Germline assignment: CDR1 KGHSH and CDR2 LQKENI. The CDR3 runs to 14 residues. The V and J ends lost 6 bases and 5 bases, in that order; junction bases with no gene match: 7. CDR3 region: CASSRLSGRDTQYF. CDR3 DNA sequence: TGTGCCAGCTCCCGACTAAGCGGGAGAGATACGCAGTATTTT.

This clonotype was detected only a few times. V usage is TRBV7-2 and J usage is TRBJ2-3, with D maybe TRBD2 (5 bases). Trimming left V 2 bases short and J 0 bases short, with 9 bases between. CDR1 SGHTA and CDR2 FQGNSA come from the germline V gene. The CDR3 consists of 15 residues. The CDR3 loop reads CASSLQAVSTDTQYF. CDR3 sequence (DNA): TGTGCCAGCAGCTTACAAGCGGTTAGCACAGATACGCAGTATTTT. The variable domain in full, completed from reference TRBV7-2 and TRBJ2-3, reads GAGVSQSPSNKVTEKGKDVELRCDPISGHTALYWYRQSLGQGLEFLIYFQGNSAPDKSGLPSDRFSAERTGGSVSTLTIQRTQQEDSAVYLCASSLQAVSTDTQYFGPGTRLTVL.